This TCR beta chain was identified in a study of cytomegalovirus exposure and HLA in healthy donors. Study-level information: It was reported in a later analysis that the same platform had been used for the roughly 130 validation repertoires as for the approximately 730 first-cohort repertoires.

Findings of the study overall: Reports showed the classifier diagnosing cytomegalovirus status with high specificity and sensitivity. Most sequenced TCRs were rare (though some public TCRs occurred in many donors).

This table comes from immunoSEQ multiplex PCR, and its TCRdb copy is limited to in-frame clones, with some not included. The sample carries roughly 300,000 clones, 70% to 90% recorded once. About this clone itself: The antigen remains undetermined.

The CDR3 totals 14 residues. Trimming took off 6 bases at V and 6 bases at J, with 14 bases between the two ends. Germline CDR1 reads MNHEY; CDR2 reads SMNVEV (reference sequence). The clonotype was recovered from a woman aged 18-30 years in good health and CMV-seronegative. The sample consisted of PBMCs. This rearrangement joins TRBV27 to TRBJ2-2, with D tentatively TRBD1 (8 bases). The CDR3 region has the DNA TGTGCCAGCAGAACAGGGGGGGGGCCCGGGGAGCTGTTTTTT. Protein: CASRTGGGPGELFF.